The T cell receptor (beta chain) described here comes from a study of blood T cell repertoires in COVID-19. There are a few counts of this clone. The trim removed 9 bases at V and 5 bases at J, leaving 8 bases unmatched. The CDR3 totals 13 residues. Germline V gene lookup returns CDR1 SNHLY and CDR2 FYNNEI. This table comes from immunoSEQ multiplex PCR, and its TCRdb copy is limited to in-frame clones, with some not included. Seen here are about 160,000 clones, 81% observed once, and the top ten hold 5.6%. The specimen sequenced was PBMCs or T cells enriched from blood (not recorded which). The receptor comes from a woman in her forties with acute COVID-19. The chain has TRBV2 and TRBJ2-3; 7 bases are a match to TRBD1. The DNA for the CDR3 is TGTGCCAGACAAACAGGGGAAGGAGATACGCAGTATTTT. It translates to CARQTGEGDTQYF.